One sample yielded the 21 T cell receptor beta chains listed below, sequenced in a study of control samples from healthy donors and cancer patients. Repertoires were generated with immunoSEQ multiplex PCR, while TCRdb's copy carries only in-frame clones and drops some. The repertoire holds roughly 95,000 clones, with 70% to 90% as singletons. Material: blood. These TCRs come from a man in his thirties or forties in good health.

The chain joins TRBV7-2 to TRBJ2-1; weak D call: TRBD2 (5 bases). The V and J ends lost 1 base and 8 bases respectively, with 15 bases between them. The CDR3 is 15 residues long. From germline, CDR1 is SGHTA and CDR2 FQGNSA. CDR3 region: CASSLVARTFDEQFF. DNA of the CDR3: TGTGCCAGCAGCTTAGTAGCAAGGACTTTCGATGAGCAGTTCTTC.

J is TRBJ2-7 and V is TRBV6-2 or TRBV6-3, with D maybe TRBD2 (6 bases). Germline-derived CDR1 and CDR2 are MNHEY and SVGEGT. The CDR3 runs 15 residues. Trimming removed 2 bases at V and 2 bases at J, with 13 bases between. The CDR3 DNA is TGTGCCAGCAGTTACCACCGGGACTTAACCTACGAGCAGTACTTC. The encoded protein is CASSYHRDLTYEQYF.

The sample holds one count of this clone. This chain joins TRBV7-2 and TRBJ2-5; 12 bases match TRBD2. V lost 3 bases to trimming and J lost 5 bases; unmatched junction nucleotides: 13. The CDR3 sequence is 18 residues long. Germline assignment: CDR1 SGHTA and CDR2 FQGNSA. CDR3 protein: CASSLGELAGGRGETQYF. The CDR3 DNA reads as TGTGCCAGCAGCTTGGGTGAACTAGCGGGAGGAAGGGGGGAGACCCAGTACTTC. Full variable domain (remainder filled in from reference TRBV7-2 and TRBJ2-5): GAGVSQSPSNKVTEKGKDVELRCDPISGHTALYWYRQSLGQGLEFLIYFQGNSAPDKSGLPSDRFSAERTGGSVSTLTIQRTQQEDSAVYLCASSLGELAGGRGETQYFGPGTRLLVL.

A single count supports this clone. The J gene is TRBJ1-2, the V gene TRBV19; the match to TRBD1 covers 7 bases. This CDR3 contains 17 residues. Trimming took 8 bases from V and 4 from J; bases not matched to a gene: 19. Germline loops: CDR1 LNHDA, CDR2 SQIVND (reference sequence). The CDR3 coding sequence is TGTGCCAGTCTGACATCGACAGGGACGGGAATTGGCTATGGCTACACCTTC. It specifies CASLTSTGTGIGYGYTF.

This rearrangement joins TRBV7-9 to TRBJ2-6; D might be TRBD1 (6 bases). CDR1 is SEHNR, CDR2 FQNEAQ, per germline (reference sequence). The V end was cut by 5 bases, the J end by 3 bases, with 20 bases between. The CDR3 is made up of 18 amino acids. The CDR3 coding sequence is TGTGCCAGCAGCCCCATCAGGGGAGAAGTGAGTGGGGCCAACGTCCTGACTTTC. It encodes CASSPIRGEVSGANVLTF.

The chain carries TRBV7-2 and TRBJ2-5, with 8 bases lining up with TRBD2. In germline, CDR1 is SGHTA, CDR2 FQGNSA. V shed 1 base, J shed 4 bases, and the junction held 2 bases outside the gene matches. There are 14 residues in the CDR3. The DNA for the CDR3 is TGTGCCAGCAGCTTAGGTCGGGGGGGAGAGACCCAGTACTTC. Its protein product is CASSLGRGGETQYF.

The chain combines TRBV27 with TRBJ2-7; 7 bases align to TRBD1. Germline trimming cut 4 bases from V and 2 bases from J; bases unmatched to any gene: 5. This CDR3 has 14 amino acids. CDR1 and CDR2 from the germline V gene are MNHEY and SMNVEV (reference sequence). In DNA form, the CDR3 reads TGTGCCAGCAGTTCTTGGACAGGAACCTACGAGCAGTACTTC. This codes for CASSSWTGTYEQYF.

The chain employs TRBV19 and TRBJ1-5, with 8 nucleotides matching TRBD1. This CDR3 is built from 16 residues. The trim removed 2 bases at V and 0 bases at J, leaving 3 bases unmatched. Per the germline V gene, CDR1 is LNHDA and CDR2 is SQIVND (reference sequence). Here the CDR3 DNA reads TGTGCCAGTAGTATACAGGGGGCTCGTAGCAATCAGCCCCAGCATTTT. Amino acids: CASSIQGARSNQPQHF. Filled out from reference TRBV19 and TRBJ1-5, the complete variable domain reads DGGITQSPKYLFRKEGQNVTLSCEQNLNHDAMYWYRQDPGQGLRLIYYSQIVNDFQKGDIAEGYSVSREKKESFPLTVTSAQKNPTAFYLCASSIQGARSNQPQHFGDGTRLSIL.

The rearrangement joins TRBV2 to TRBJ1-2, with a possible D match to TRBD1 (5 bases). With 6 bases removed from V and 2 bases from J, the gap between germline ends came to 10 bases. The CDR3 sequence is 13 residues long. Germline V CDR1 and CDR2: SNHLY, FYNNEI. The CDR3: CASSKTENYGYTF. The DNA of the CDR3 is TGTGCCAGCAGCAAGACAGAGAACTATGGCTACACCTTC.

The chain combines TRBV5-1 with TRBJ2-1, with TRBD2 matching over 13 bases. CDR1 SGHRS and CDR2 YFSETQ come from the germline V gene. Germline trimming cut 3 bases from V and 7 bases from J; bases unmatched to any gene: 1. The CDR3 runs to 14 residues. The CDR3 sequence: CASSSTSGRNEQFF. In DNA form, the CDR3 reads TGCGCCAGCAGCTCGACTAGCGGGAGGAATGAGCAGTTCTTC.

The J gene is TRBJ2-7, the V gene TRBV7-2, with TRBD2 identical over 8 bases. The CDR3 sequence is 14 residues long. From germline, CDR1 is SGHTA and CDR2 FQGNSA. V gave up 1 base and J gave up 2 bases; unmatched junction bases: 1. The CDR3, as DNA: TGTGCCAGCAGCTTAGGCGGGGGGACCTACGAGCAGTACTTC. The encoded protein is CASSLGGGTYEQYF.

The sample holds a few counts of this clone. As DNA, the CDR3 is TGCGCCAGCAGTGACTTAGCGGGTAACGAGCAGTACTTC. Translation gives CASSDLAGNEQYF. This chain links TRBV10-1 with TRBJ2-7, with 7 bases that match TRBD2. The trim removed 3 bases at V and 5 bases at J, leaving 4 bases unmatched. Per germline, CDR1 WNHNN and CDR2 SYGVQD (reference sequence). This CDR3 region has 13 residues.

J is TRBJ1-1 and V is TRBV6-2 or TRBV6-3; perhaps TRBD1 as D (6 bases). CDR3 size: 15 residues. CDR1 and CDR2 from the germline V gene are MNHEY and SVGEGT. The V end lost 6 bases, the J end lost 0 bases, and 14 bases lay between the germline ends. The CDR3 DNA sequence: TGTGCCAGCAGCGAGAGGGACAACATGAACACTGAAGCTTTCTTT. It is translated as CASSERDNMNTEAFF.

This clone appeared a few times. The chain uses TRBV5-6 and TRBJ2-7; D is uncertain. CDR3 length: 13 residues. Per the germline V gene, CDR1 is SGHDT and CDR2 is YYEEEE. The V end lost 0 bases, the J end lost 4 bases, and 8 bases lay between the germline ends. The CDR3 DNA reads as TGTGCCAGCAGCTTGGGCCCCGAATACGAGCAGTACTTC. This encodes CASSLGPEYEQYF.

This chain uses TRBV3-1 (or the pseudogene TRBV3-2) with TRBJ1-1, with TRBD1 matching over 9 bases. This CDR3 comprises 14 residues. The V gene end was trimmed by 6 bases and the J gene end by 0 bases; junction bases not matched to a gene: 2. From germline, CDR1 is LGHDT and CDR2 YNNKEL (reference sequence). CDR3 in amino acids: CASRGDRVNTEAFF. Here the CDR3 DNA reads TGTGCCAGCAGGGGGGACAGGGTGAACACTGAAGCTTTCTTT.

The chain links TRBV3-1 (or the pseudogene TRBV3-2) to TRBJ2-2; 16 bases align to TRBD2. The CDR3 covers 18 residues. V lost 2 bases, J lost 5 bases, and 5 bases stayed unmatched. Germline assignment: CDR1 LGHDT and CDR2 YNNKEL (reference sequence). CDR3 protein: CASSQRGLAGGMTGELFF. The CDR3 DNA is TGTGCCAGCAGCCAAAGGGGACTAGCGGGAGGGATGACCGGGGAGCTGTTTTTT.

Remarks on this clone: Germline is not matched at one junction end, which may reflect a read error. The rearrangement links TRBV7-9 to TRBJ2-7, with 10 bases matching TRBD2. The CDR3 consists of 12 residues. Germline lookup yields CDR1 SEHNR and CDR2 FQNEAQ (reference sequence). DNA of the CDR3: TGCTCTAGCGGGAGCCTTTCCTACGAGCAGTACTTC. Its protein is CSSGSLSYEQYF. Combining the CDR3 with reference TRBV7-9 and TRBJ2-7 gives the whole variable domain DTGVSQNPRHKITKRGQNVTFRCDPISEHNRLYWYRQTLGQGPEFLTYFQNEAQLEKSRLLSDRFSAERPKGSFSTLEIQRTEQGDSAMYLCSSGSLSYEQYFGPGTRLTVT.

The chain couples TRBV6-5 to TRBJ2-7, with D uncertain. The ends were cut back, 0 bases at V and 1 base at J, with 10 bases in the middle. Germline V gene lookup returns CDR1 MNHEY and CDR2 SVGAGI. The CDR3 totals 15 residues. Written as DNA, the CDR3 is TGTGCCAGCAGTTACTCGAGTTCTCCGTCCTACGAGCAGTACTTC. Translation gives CASSYSSSPSYEQYF.

The chain carries TRBV5-4 and TRBJ2-7, with 7 bases lining up with TRBD1. The V and J ends lost 1 base and 5 bases, in that order; junction bases with no gene match: 3. Germline values: CDR1 SGHNT, CDR2 YYREEE (reference sequence). The CDR3 contains 13 residues. The CDR3 region has the DNA TGTGCCAGCAGCTTGTTAGGGGGCAACGAGCAGTACTTC. Amino acids: CASSLLGGNEQYF. Based on the CDR3 plus reference TRBV5-4 and TRBJ2-7, the full variable domain is ETGVTQSPTHLIKTRGQQVTLRCSSQSGHNTVSWYQQALGQGPQFIFQYYREEENGRGNFPPRFSGLQFPNYSSELNVNALELDDSALYLCASSLLGGNEQYFGPGTRLTVT.

CDR3 sequence (DNA): TGTGCCAGCAGCGCCCTCGGGGATACGCAGTATTTT. As protein: CASSALGDTQYF. V is TRBV7-3 and J is TRBJ2-3; D is uncertain. V was shortened by 5 bases and J by 6 bases, with 9 bases between the two germline ends. Germline values: CDR1 SGHTA, CDR2 FQGTGA. The CDR3 covers 12 residues.

The chain uses TRBV29-1 and TRBJ1-5, with 8 bases lining up with TRBD1. Looked up from germline, CDR1 is SQVTM and CDR2 is ANQGSEA. V lost 6 bases and J lost 4; bases outside the gene matches: 2. This CDR3 comprises 12 residues. For the CDR3, the DNA is TGCAGCGTCCAGGGGGCGAATCAGCCCCAGCATTTT. Translated: CSVQGANQPQHF.